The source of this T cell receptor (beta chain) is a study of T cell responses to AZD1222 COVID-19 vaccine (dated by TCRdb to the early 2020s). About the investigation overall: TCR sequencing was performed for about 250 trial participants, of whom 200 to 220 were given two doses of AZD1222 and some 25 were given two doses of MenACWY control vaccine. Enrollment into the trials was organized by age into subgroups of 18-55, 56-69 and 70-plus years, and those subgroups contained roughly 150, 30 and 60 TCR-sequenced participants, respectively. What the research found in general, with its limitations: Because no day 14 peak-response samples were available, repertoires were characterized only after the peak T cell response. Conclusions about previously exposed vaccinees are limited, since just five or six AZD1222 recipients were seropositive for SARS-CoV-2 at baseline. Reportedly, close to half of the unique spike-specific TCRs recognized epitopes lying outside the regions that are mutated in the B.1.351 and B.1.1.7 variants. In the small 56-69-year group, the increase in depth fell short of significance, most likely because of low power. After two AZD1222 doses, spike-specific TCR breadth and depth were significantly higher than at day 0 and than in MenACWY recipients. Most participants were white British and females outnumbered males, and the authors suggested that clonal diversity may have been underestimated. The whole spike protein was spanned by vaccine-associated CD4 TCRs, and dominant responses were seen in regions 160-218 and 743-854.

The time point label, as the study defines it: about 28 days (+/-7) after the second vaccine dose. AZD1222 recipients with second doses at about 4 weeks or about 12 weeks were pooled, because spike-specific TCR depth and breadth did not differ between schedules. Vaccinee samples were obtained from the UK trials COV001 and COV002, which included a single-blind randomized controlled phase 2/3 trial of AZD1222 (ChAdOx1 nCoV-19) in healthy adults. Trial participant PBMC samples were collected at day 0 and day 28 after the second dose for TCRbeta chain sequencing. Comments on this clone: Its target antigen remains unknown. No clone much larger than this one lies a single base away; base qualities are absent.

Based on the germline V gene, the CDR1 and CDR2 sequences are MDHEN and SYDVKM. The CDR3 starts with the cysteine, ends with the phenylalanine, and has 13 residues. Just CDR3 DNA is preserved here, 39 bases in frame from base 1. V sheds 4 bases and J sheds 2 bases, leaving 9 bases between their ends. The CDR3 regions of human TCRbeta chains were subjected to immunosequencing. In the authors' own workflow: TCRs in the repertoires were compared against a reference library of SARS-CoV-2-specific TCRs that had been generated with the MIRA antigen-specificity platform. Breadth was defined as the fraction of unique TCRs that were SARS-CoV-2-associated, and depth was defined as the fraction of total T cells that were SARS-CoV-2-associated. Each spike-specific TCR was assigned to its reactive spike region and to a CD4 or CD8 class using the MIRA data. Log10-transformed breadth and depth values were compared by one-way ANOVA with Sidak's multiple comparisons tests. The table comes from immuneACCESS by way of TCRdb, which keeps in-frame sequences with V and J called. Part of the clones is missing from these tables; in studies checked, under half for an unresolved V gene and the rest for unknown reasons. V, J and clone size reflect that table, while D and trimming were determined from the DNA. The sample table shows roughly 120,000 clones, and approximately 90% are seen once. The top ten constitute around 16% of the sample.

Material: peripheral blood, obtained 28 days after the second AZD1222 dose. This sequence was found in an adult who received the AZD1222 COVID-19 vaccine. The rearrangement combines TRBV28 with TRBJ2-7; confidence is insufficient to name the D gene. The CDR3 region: CASSSQPPYEQYF. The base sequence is TGTGCCAGCAGTTCGCAGCCCCCCTACGAGCAGTACTTC.